The clone carrying this TCR beta chain showed up just once. The data were taken from a study of blood T cell repertoires in COVID-19. For the study at large: The United States, Italy and Spain were the sources of the acute and convalescent COVID-19 samples.

The authors' processing: Estimation of nucleated cell counts was performed using reference gene primer amplification. Repertoires were generated with immunoSEQ multiplex PCR, while TCRdb's copy carries only in-frame clones and drops some. The V and J calls and clone size come from that table; D and trimming were worked out from the DNA. The repertoire consists of 120,000 or so clones, with about 80% occurring once and the leading ten covering 30% to 45%. Sample: peripheral blood. This clonotype was obtained from a man aged 35 to 55 with active or convalescent COVID-19.

Here the CDR3 DNA reads TGTGCCACCAGTGATTTTCATAGCGGTAGACACAATGAGCAGTTCTTC. This gives the protein CATSDFHSGRHNEQFF. This chain joins TRBV24-1 and TRBJ2-1, with D possibly being TRBD2 (6 bases). V was trimmed by 1 base and J by 5 bases, leaving 14 bases between them. The CDR3 covers 16 residues. CDR1 is KGHDR, CDR2 SFDVKD, per germline.